This T cell receptor beta chain was identified in a study of blood T cell repertoires in COVID-19. Turning to the study itself: Both acute and convalescent COVID-19 samples were obtained from the United States, Italy and Spain. PBMCs, B-cell-depleted T cells, or T cells were the source of the cDNA or gDNA that made up the material.

Original processing methods: Estimated nucleated cell counts came from reference gene primer amplification. Here immunoSEQ multiplex PCR was the method, and the copy in TCRdb shows in-frame clones only, minus some. Clone size and V and J calls were adopted from that table, with D and trimming inferred from the DNA. The sample has 450,000 to 500,000 clones; approximately 83% are singletons. The V gene's germline CDR1 is MNHEY and CDR2 SMNVEV (reference sequence). The CDR3 runs to 16 residues. V lost 6 bases and J 0 bases, leaving 18 bases between the germline ends. The sequence was collected from a human donor in a cohort sampled during active COVID-19. Source material: peripheral blood. This chain joins TRBV27 and TRBJ2-7, with D perhaps TRBD1 (6 bases). The CDR3 reads CASSPYGTRGSYEQYF. Written as DNA, the CDR3 is TGTGCCAGCAGCCCTTATGGGACAAGAGGCTCCTACGAGCAGTACTTC.